This T cell receptor beta chain was recovered during a study of low-dose radiotherapy and immunotherapy resistance in tumors. The trim removed 3 bases at V and 9 bases at J, leaving 6 bases unmatched. The CDR3 is 15 amino acids. Per germline, CDR1 SEHNR and CDR2 FQNEAQ (reference sequence). Alpha- and beta-chain coverage of first-strand cDNA came from TRAV- and TRBV-specific primers. TCR amplification involved 20 to 25 PCR cycles with a constant-region primer and V-primer adapter. TCRdb processed the reads anew with MiXCR; each CDR3 protein has one entry. In the table there are roughly 95,000 distinct CDR3 sequences, roughly 19% of which are singletons. This sample's time point: after trial treatment. The treatment denotes: LDRT plus nivolumab, ipilimumab, low-dose cyclophosphamide and aspirin (RACIN trial). In the RACIN dose-escalation trial, donors got nivolumab plus ipilimumab with aspirin, cyclophosphamide and radiotherapy.

V is TRBV7-9 and J is TRBJ1-6; TRBD1 agrees at 9 bases. The sequence was obtained from a female donor with ovarian cancer. The sequences come from PBMCs, collected after low-dose radiotherapy plus immunotherapy. CDR3: CASSFLGTGLSPLHF. The CDR3, as DNA: TGTGCCAGCAGCTTTCTAGGGACAGGGCTTTCACCCCTCCACTTT. Full variable domain (remainder filled in from reference TRBV7-9 and TRBJ1-6): DTGVSQNPRHKITKRGQNVTFRCDPISEHNRLYWYRQTLGQGPEFLTYFQNEAQLEKSRLLSDRFSAERPKGSFSTLEIQRTEQGDSAMYLCASSFLGTGLSPLHFGNGTRLTVT.